The 21 T cell receptor beta chains presented below share a single source sample, sequenced in a study of cytomegalovirus exposure and HLA in healthy donors (TCRdb year 2017). Library preparation used the immunoSEQ multiplex PCR assay. For the multiplex PCR, a mixture combining 60 forward primers for TCR Vbeta segments and 13 reverse primers for TCR Jbeta segments was used. The clones in this table, taken by TCRdb from immuneACCESS, are in-frame only. Not every clone is retained; where verified, under half of the shortfall comes from an unresolved V gene, and the cause of the rest is unknown. The sample table on file contains about 170,000 clones. The top ten constitute over 1% of the sample. The sample consisted of PBMCs. Receptors originate from a woman aged 60-70 years in good health and CMV-seronegative.

V gene TRBV5-5 combines with J gene TRBJ2-2, with TRBD1 matching 8 bases. Trimming took 1 base from V and 3 from J; bases not matched to a gene: 2. The CDR3 runs 15 residues. CDR1 and CDR2 from the germline V gene are SGHKS and YYEKEE (reference sequence). The CDR3 DNA reads TGTGCCAGCAGCTTGCAGGGGGCGTACACCGGGGAGCTGTTTTTT. As protein: CASSLQGAYTGELFF.

This chain connects TRBV12-5 to TRBJ2-3; 12 bases fit TRBD2. Germline V gene lookup returns CDR1 LGHNT and CDR2 FRNRAP. The CDR3 covers 18 residues. Trimming took 6 bases from V and 0 from J; bases not matched to a gene: 10. CDR3 sequence reads: CASGPTSGSAYSTDTQYF. The CDR3 coding sequence is TGTGCTAGTGGCCCGACTAGCGGGAGTGCCTATAGCACAGATACGCAGTATTTT.

The chain couples TRBV19 to TRBJ1-1; tentatively, D is TRBD1 (6 bases). The germline V gene encodes CDR1 LNHDA and CDR2 SQIVND (reference sequence). The CDR3 is 12 residues long. The V end lost 0 bases, the J end lost 11 bases, and 10 bases lay between the germline ends. The CDR3 DNA reads as TGTGCCAGTAGTATAGAACAGGGTTCGGCTTTCTTT. Translating gives CASSIEQGSAFF.

Here the CDR3 reads CASSVTGVGTGELFF. The CDR3 bases are TGTGCCAGCAGCGTTACAGGGGTGGGGACCGGGGAGCTGTTTTTT. The chain employs TRBV5-4 and TRBJ2-2; TRBD1 matches at 7 bases. With V trimmed by 4 bases and J by 5 bases, 8 bases remained unmatched. In germline, CDR1 is SGHNT, CDR2 YYREEE (reference sequence). This CDR3 is built from 15 residues.

In DNA, the CDR3 is TGTGCCAGCAGCATAGGAGAGAACTATGGCTACACCTTC. It translates to CASSIGENYGYTF. This sequence joins TRBV7-9 and TRBJ1-2; D call uncertain. Germline CDR1 and CDR2: SEHNR and FQNEAQ (reference sequence). Trimming left V 5 bases short and J 2 bases short, with 9 bases between. This CDR3 comprises 13 residues.

The rearrangement uses TRBV4-1 and TRBJ2-3; D unclear. This CDR3 is built from 13 residues. Germline CDR1 MGHRA, CDR2 YSYEKL. Trimming removed 3 bases at V and 3 bases at J, with 7 bases between. The CDR3 is CASSHYITDTQYF. For the CDR3, the DNA is TGCGCCAGCAGCCATTACATAACAGATACGCAGTATTTT.

V usage is TRBV7-9 and J usage is TRBJ2-1; TRBD2 matches at 10 bases. J gave up 10 bases and V 1 base, and 7 bases lay outside the gene matches. This CDR3 comprises 15 residues. CDR1 SEHNR and CDR2 FQNEAQ come from the germline V gene (reference sequence). The CDR3 loop reads CASSLEAGGRSEQFF. The CDR3 DNA follows: TGTGCCAGCAGCTTAGAAGCGGGAGGGAGATCAGAGCAGTTCTTC. Full variable domain (remainder filled in from reference TRBV7-9 and TRBJ2-1): DTGVSQNPRHKITKRGQNVTFRCDPISEHNRLYWYRQTLGQGPEFLTYFQNEAQLEKSRLLSDRFSAERPKGSFSTLEIQRTEQGDSAMYLCASSLEAGGRSEQFFGPGTRLTVL.

CDR3 coding DNA: TGTGCCAGCAGCATTACCCCTCCAGCGGTCATGCCCTACGAGCAGTACTTC. Translating gives CASSITPPAVMPYEQYF. V usage is TRBV27 and J usage is TRBJ2-7, with D tentatively TRBD2 (5 bases). The CDR3 runs 17 residues. The V gene lost 6 bases and the J gene lost 2 bases, with 23 bases spanning the gap. Germline CDR1 reads MNHEY; CDR2 reads SMNVEV (reference sequence).

The chain joins TRBV9 to TRBJ2-7; no reliable D call. The ends were cut back, 1 base at V and 2 bases at J, with 10 bases in the middle. The CDR3 contains 14 residues. In germline, CDR1 is SGDLS, CDR2 YYNGEE. CDR3 sequence reads: CASSVSGNPYEQYF. CDR3 in DNA: TGTGCCAGCAGCGTATCAGGCAACCCCTACGAGCAGTACTTC.

The rearrangement links TRBV7-6 to TRBJ2-2, with D possibly TRBD2 on 7 matching bases. Looked up from germline, CDR1 is SGHVS and CDR2 is FNYEAQ. The CDR3 has 16 residues. V was pared by 5 bases and J by 4 bases, with 17 bases between. CDR3 sequence: CASSPRGGPSTGELFF. The CDR3 DNA sequence: TGTGCCAGCAGCCCTAGGGGGGGGCCTAGCACCGGGGAGCTGTTTTTT.

In nucleotides, the CDR3 is TGTGCCAGCAGCTTAGCGAGGTTTCCAGTCTCGATGAACACTGAAGCTTTCTTT. Translating gives CASSLARFPVSMNTEAFF. The chain employs TRBV7-8 and TRBJ1-1, with D unclear. Trimming removed 0 bases from V and 0 bases from J, with 17 bases in between. The CDR3 is 18 amino acids. Per germline, CDR1 SGHVS and CDR2 FQNEAQ.

The CDR3 DNA reads as TGTGCCAGCAGCCTATCCAGGCACAGGGACATTCAGTACTTC. The encoded protein is CASSLSRHRDIQYF. The chain couples TRBV5-6 to TRBJ2-4; a weak D match, TRBD1 (6 bases). Germline V gene lookup returns CDR1 SGHDT and CDR2 YYEEEE. CDR3 length: 14 residues. Trimming removed 4 bases at V and 8 bases at J, with 16 bases between.

This chain joins TRBV6-6 and TRBJ2-1; 11 bases fit TRBD2. The V segment lost 4 bases and the J segment 7 bases; nucleotides outside the gene matches: 6. This CDR3 is 15 amino acids long. In germline, CDR1 is MNHNY, CDR2 SVGAGI (reference sequence). CDR3 in DNA: TGTGCCAGCAGTTCGGAACTAGCGGGAGTTAATGAGCAGTTCTTC. It encodes CASSSELAGVNEQFF.

V usage is TRBV7-9 and J usage is TRBJ1-1, with no clear D. This CDR3 is built from 13 residues. Trimming took off 5 bases at V and 3 bases at J, with 10 bases between the two ends. The germline gives CDR1 SEHNR, CDR2 FQNEAQ (reference sequence). DNA for the CDR3: TGTGCCAGCAGCCCCGGGATCGACACTGAAGCTTTCTTT. The encoded protein is CASSPGIDTEAFF.

J is TRBJ2-3 and V is TRBV6-5; D gene unclear. The CDR3 runs 15 residues. Germline V lookup: CDR1 MNHEY, CDR2 SVGAGI. Trimming took 0 bases from V and 8 from J, leaving 15 bases between them. The CDR3 nucleotides are TGTGCCAGCAGTTACTCGTTTGATCCCGGGTTTACGCAGTATTTT. Its translation: CASSYSFDPGFTQYF.

V is TRBV4-2 and J is TRBJ2-7, with D possibly TRBD2 on 6 matching bases. In germline, CDR1 is LGHNA, CDR2 YNFKEQ. This CDR3 is built from 16 residues. Trimming removed 3 bases at V and 0 bases at J, with 15 bases between. The CDR3 DNA reads TGTGCCAGCAGCCACGGAGGGCAGGCAAGCTCCTACGAGCAGTACTTC. Translating it yields CASSHGGQASSYEQYF.

This chain joins TRBV5-4 and TRBJ1-2; 12 positions agree with TRBD1. The germline CDR1 and CDR2 sequences are SGHNT and YYREEE (reference sequence). The CDR3 covers 15 residues. V trimming: 4 bases; J trimming: 8 bases; junction bases outside the gene matches: 9. CDR3 DNA sequence: TGTGCCAGCAGCGGGGGACAGGGGGCGCAGGGGGGCTACACCTTC. Translating gives CASSGGQGAQGGYTF. The variable domain in full, with the rest retrieved from reference TRBV5-4 and TRBJ1-2, is ETGVTQSPTHLIKTRGQQVTLRCSSQSGHNTVSWYQQALGQGPQFIFQYYREEENGRGNFPPRFSGLQFPNYSSELNVNALELDDSALYLCASSGGQGAQGGYTFGSGTRLTVV.

The chain is built from TRBV4-3 and TRBJ1-1, with unresolved D. The germline V gene encodes CDR1 LGHNA and CDR2 YSLEER. The V end was cut by 1 base, the J end by 1 base, with 7 bases between. CDR3 size: 14 residues. CDR3 in DNA: TGCGCCAGCAGCCAAGGGGAGGGGAACACTGAAGCTTTCTTT. Protein: CASSQGEGNTEAFF.

CDR3 sequence (DNA): TGTGCCAGCTCACCCAAATACCAAGAGACCCAGTACTTC. Translating gives CASSPKYQETQYF. The rearrangement uses TRBV18 and TRBJ2-5; D is undetermined. This CDR3 comprises 13 residues. V was trimmed by 3 bases and J by 0 bases, leaving 5 bases between them. Germline values: CDR1 KGHSH, CDR2 LQKENI. Full variable domain (rest looked up from reference TRBV18 and TRBJ2-5): NAGVMQNPRHLVRRRGQEARLRCSPMKGHSHVYWYRQLPEEGLKFMVYLQKENIIDESGMPKERFSAEFPKEGPSILRIQQVVRGDSAAYFCASSPKYQETQYFGPGTRLLVL.

The CDR3 sequence is CASSIGQGRRPGYTF. The CDR3, as DNA: TGTGCCAGTAGTATAGGACAGGGTAGAAGGCCTGGCTACACCTTC. The rearrangement uses TRBV19 and TRBJ1-2, with 7 nucleotides matching TRBD1. V trimming: 1 base; J trimming: 7 bases; junction bases outside the gene matches: 9. This CDR3 has 15 residues. CDR1 and CDR2 from the germline V gene are LNHDA and SQIVND (reference sequence). The full variable domain, rest sourced from reference TRBV19 and TRBJ1-2, is DGGITQSPKYLFRKEGQNVTLSCEQNLNHDAMYWYRQDPGQGLRLIYYSQIVNDFQKGDIAEGYSVSREKKESFPLTVTSAQKNPTAFYLCASSIGQGRRPGYTFGSGTRLTVV.

The chain employs TRBV7-9 and TRBJ2-7; a weak D match, TRBD2 (6 bases). CDR3 length equals 12 residues. V was pared by 4 bases and J by 3 bases, with 7 bases between. The germline V gene has CDR1 SEHNR and CDR2 FQNEAQ (reference sequence). In nucleotides, the CDR3 is TGTGCCAGCAGCTCGGGACTCTACGAGCAGTACTTC. This sequence encodes CASSSGLYEQYF.